Following are 18 T cell receptor beta chains from one sample sequenced in a study of Ad26.COV2.S vaccination and SARS-CoV-2 variants. Treatment here: about 20 received Ad26.COV2.S at low or high dose, single or two shots; about 5 received placebo; per-sample allocation not given. All samples were drawn on day 63, counting from the first vaccine or placebo injection. Clones were read by immunoSEQ multiplex PCR, and TCRdb kept only the in-frame ones, dropping some. The sample comprises 350,000 to 500,000 clones, 90% of which are singletons, and around 4.2% rests with the top ten. The sequencing used peripheral blood, collected in a trial of Ad26.COV2.S vaccine versus placebo. These receptors were collected from a person between 18 and 65 years old who received the Ad26.COV2.S COVID-19 vaccine or a placebo.

Worth noting for this clone: Additional DNA sequences in this sample encode the identical CDR3. The chain recombines TRBV27 with TRBJ2-7; D uncertain. In germline, CDR1 is MNHEY, CDR2 SMNVEV (reference sequence). V was pared by 0 bases and J by 0 bases, with 6 bases between. This CDR3 has 14 residues. In DNA form, the CDR3 reads TGTGCCAGCAGTTTATCTTCTCCCTCCTACGAGCAGTACTTC. Amino acid sequence: CASSLSSPSYEQYF.

The chain carries TRBV19 and TRBJ2-1; TRBD1 is a possible D gene (5 bases). Germline CDR1 reads LNHDA; CDR2 reads SQIVND (reference sequence). The CDR3 sequence is 15 residues long. Trimming cost V 5 bases and J 4 bases, with 15 bases left between them. CDR3 residues: CASSQYPDSYNEQFF. CDR3 in DNA: TGTGCCAGTAGTCAATACCCCGACAGTTACAATGAGCAGTTCTTC.

This clone was found a few times. The chain is built from TRBV6-2 or TRBV6-3 and TRBJ2-6; D possibly corresponds to TRBD2 (5 bases). The CDR3 is made up of 15 amino acids. The V end lost 2 bases, the J end lost 4 bases, and 9 bases lay between the germline ends. From germline, CDR1 is MNHEY and CDR2 SVGEGT. In DNA form, the CDR3 reads TGTGCCAGCAGTTACGAGGGAGCCGGGGCCAACGTCCTGACTTTC. It codes for CASSYEGAGANVLTF.

The chain combines TRBV28 with TRBJ1-3; 7 bases are a match to TRBD1. J was trimmed by 0 bases and V by 5 bases; bases with no gene match: 10. The germline CDR1 and CDR2 sequences are MDHEN and SYDVKM. The CDR3 runs 17 residues. CDR3 sequence (DNA): TGTGCCAGCAGTATAAGACAGGGATTGGGCTCTGGAAACACCATATATTTT. Translating gives CASSIRQGLGSGNTIYF.

This clone has a single count. V is TRBV28 and J is TRBJ2-7, with 8 positions matching TRBD2. With V trimmed by 5 bases and J by 4 bases, 7 bases remained unmatched. The CDR3 extends over 14 amino acids. The germline V gene has CDR1 MDHEN and CDR2 SYDVKM. The CDR3: CASSARGGSYEQYF. The CDR3 DNA sequence: TGTGCCAGCAGTGCTCGGGGGGGGTCGTACGAGCAGTACTTC.

V gene TRBV11-3 combines with J gene TRBJ2-3; 9 bases line up with TRBD2. CDR3 length: 16 amino acids. Per the germline V gene, CDR1 is SGHNT and CDR2 is YENEEA. V shed 5 bases, J shed 11 bases, and the junction held 17 bases outside the gene matches. The CDR3 loop reads CASSLPSGIIQIKQYF. The CDR3 DNA reads TGTGCCAGCAGCCTCCCTAGCGGGATTATCCAGATCAAGCAGTATTTT.

The chain links TRBV29-1 to TRBJ2-3, with 16 bases that match TRBD2. This CDR3 is 18 amino acids long. V gave up 5 bases and J gave up 2 bases; unmatched junction bases: 10. The germline V gene encodes CDR1 SQVTM and CDR2 ANQGSEA. The CDR3 loop reads CSVSQPGLAGGSTDTQYF. The CDR3 bases are TGCAGCGTTAGCCAACCGGGACTAGCGGGAGGGTCCACAGATACGCAGTATTTT.

The chain combines TRBV28 with TRBJ2-7; D unclear. Trimming took 6 bases from V and 4 from J, leaving 10 bases between them. CDR3 size: 12 residues. Germline V lookup: CDR1 MDHEN, CDR2 SYDVKM. For the CDR3, the DNA is TGTGCCAGCAGAACGGACGGTTACGAGCAGTACTTC. The encoded protein is CASRTDGYEQYF. Combining the CDR3 with reference TRBV28 and TRBJ2-7 gives the whole variable domain DVKVTQSSRYLVKRTGEKVFLECVQDMDHENMFWYRQDPGLGLRLIYFSYDVKMKEKGDIPEGYSVSREKKERFSLILESASTNQTSMYLCASRTDGYEQYFGPGTRLTVT.

To note about this clone: Sequence at one end of the junction differs from germline and may be a read error. This chain uses TRBV5-4 with TRBJ2-1; 8 nucleotides align to TRBD1. CDR3 length: 15 amino acids. Germline loops: CDR1 SGHNT, CDR2 YYREEE (reference sequence). The CDR3 region is CASTLRTGHYNEQFF. DNA of the CDR3: TGTGCCAGCACCTTGCGGACAGGGCACTACAATGAGCAGTTCTTC.

The chain joins TRBV5-6 to TRBJ1-1; D remains ambiguous. V was shortened by 2 bases and J by 3 bases, with 8 bases between the two germline ends. Germline values: CDR1 SGHDT, CDR2 YYEEEE. This CDR3 spans 13 amino acids. The CDR3 loop is CASSFGGYTEAFF. The CDR3 bases are TGTGCCAGCAGCTTCGGTGGGTACACTGAAGCTTTCTTT.

The rearrangement links TRBV24-1 to TRBJ2-3; perhaps TRBD1 as D (6 bases). CDR1 and CDR2 (germline): KGHDR, SFDVKD. The CDR3 sequence is 13 residues long. Trimming stripped 7 bases from V and 10 bases from J, with 17 bases between. CDR3 sequence: CATSDFRQEAQYF. CDR3 in DNA: TGTGCCACCAGCGACTTTAGACAGGAGGCGCAGTATTTT.

V is TRBV27 and J is TRBJ1-5; D is unclear. This CDR3 spans 13 amino acids. CDR1 is MNHEY, CDR2 SMNVEV, per germline (reference sequence). Trimming took 4 bases from V and 2 from J, leaving 6 bases between them. Here the CDR3 reads CASSSYGNQPQHF. The CDR3 DNA reads TGTGCCAGCAGTTCCTACGGCAATCAGCCCCAGCATTTT.

J is TRBJ2-7 and V is TRBV29-1; 8 nucleotides align to TRBD1. Germline CDR1 is SQVTM and CDR2 is ANQGSEA. This CDR3 region has 13 residues. V gave up 4 bases and J gave up 3 bases; unmatched junction bases: 5. The CDR3 loop is CSVVTGGSYEQYF. CDR3 nucleotides: TGCAGCGTTGTAACAGGGGGAAGCTACGAGCAGTACTTC.

Turning to this clone: At one of its ends the junction is not consistent with the germline gene, which may arise from a read error. The V gene is TRBV5-4, the J gene TRBJ2-3; 10 bases map to TRBD2. The CDR3 contains 12 residues. Germline V CDR1 and CDR2: SGHNT, YYREEE (reference sequence). The CDR3 DNA sequence: TGTGCCAGCAGCCCGGGGGCTAGCGGGAGAGATTTT. The encoded protein is CASSPGASGRDF.

This clone was recorded once. The chain recombines TRBV29-1 with TRBJ1-3; TRBD1 aligns across 9 bases. The J segment lost 4 bases and the V segment lost 4 bases, leaving 8 bases of the junction unmatched. Germline V lookup: CDR1 SQVTM, CDR2 ANQGSEA. The CDR3 sequence is 15 residues long. This CDR3 is CSVGVTGGIGNTIYF. The CDR3 DNA reads TGCAGCGTTGGGGTGACAGGGGGAATAGGAAACACCATATATTTT. The variable domain in full, with the rest retrieved from reference TRBV29-1 and TRBJ1-3, is SAVISQKPSRDICQRGTSLTIQCQVDSQVTMMFWYRQQPGQSLTLIATANQGSEATYESGFVIDKFPISRPNLTFSTLTVSNMSPEDSSIYLCSVGVTGGIGNTIYFGEGSWLTVV.

The rearrangement joins TRBV19 to TRBJ1-4; D unclear. Trimming took off 9 bases at V and 2 bases at J, with 16 bases between the two ends. Looked up from germline, CDR1 is LNHDA and CDR2 is SQIVND (reference sequence). The CDR3 runs 15 residues. The CDR3 DNA is TGTGCCAGCCTCCAACCTGGTGGGACTAATGAAAAACTGTTTTTT. Its translation: CASLQPGGTNEKLFF.

The chain combines TRBV28 with TRBJ1-2; 8 positions match TRBD1. Per the germline V gene, CDR1 is MDHEN and CDR2 is SYDVKM. Trimming at V came to 4 bases and at J to 6 bases, leaving 7 bases not matched to a gene. The CDR3 runs 14 residues. The CDR3 sequence is CASSSLDRVDGYTF. The CDR3 DNA reads TGTGCCAGCAGTTCACTGGACAGGGTGGATGGCTACACCTTC.

This clone was detected only a few times. This chain joins TRBV29-1 and TRBJ1-1; D possibly corresponds to TRBD1 (5 bases). The CDR3 has 11 residues. V dropped 6 bases and J dropped 5 bases, with 10 bases sitting between them. The germline gives CDR1 SQVTM, CDR2 ANQGSEA. The chain's CDR3 is CSVSGRTEAFF. DNA for the CDR3: TGCAGCGTATCAGGGAGGACTGAAGCTTTCTTT.